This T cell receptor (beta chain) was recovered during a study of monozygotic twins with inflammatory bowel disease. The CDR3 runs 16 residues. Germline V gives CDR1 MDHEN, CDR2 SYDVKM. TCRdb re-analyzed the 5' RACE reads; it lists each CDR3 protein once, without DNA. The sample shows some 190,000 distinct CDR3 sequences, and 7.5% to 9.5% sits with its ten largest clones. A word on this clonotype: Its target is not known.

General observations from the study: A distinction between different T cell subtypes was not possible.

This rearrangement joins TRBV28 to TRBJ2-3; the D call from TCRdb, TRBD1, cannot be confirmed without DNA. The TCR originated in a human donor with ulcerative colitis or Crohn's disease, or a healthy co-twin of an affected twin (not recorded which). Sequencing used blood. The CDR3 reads CASSSRPGTGSDTQYF.